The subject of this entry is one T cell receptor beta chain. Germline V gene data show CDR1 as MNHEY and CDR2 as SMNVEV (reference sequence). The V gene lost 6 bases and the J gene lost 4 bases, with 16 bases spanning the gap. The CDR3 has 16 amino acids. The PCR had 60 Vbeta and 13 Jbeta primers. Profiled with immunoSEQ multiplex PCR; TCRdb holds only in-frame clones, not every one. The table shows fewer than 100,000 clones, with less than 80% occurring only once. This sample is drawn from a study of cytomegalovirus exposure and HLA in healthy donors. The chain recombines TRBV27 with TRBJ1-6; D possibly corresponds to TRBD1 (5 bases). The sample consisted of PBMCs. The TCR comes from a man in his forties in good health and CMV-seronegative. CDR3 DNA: TGTGCCAGCAGAGACGACAGTGCTCCATATAATTCACCCCTCCACTTT. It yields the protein CASRDDSAPYNSPLHF.